The clone carrying this TCR beta chain was recorded a few times. TCRdb processed the RT-PCR reads anew with MiXCR; each CDR3 protein has one entry. The sample holds 45,000 to 65,000 distinct CDR3 sequences, less than 15% seen once. The CDR3 runs 15 residues. Germline CDR1 is DFQATT and CDR2 is SNEGSKA (reference sequence). V shed 6 bases and J 4 bases; nucleotides not matched to a gene: 12. The sample comes from a study of patients and donors after allogeneic stem cell transplantation. This sequence joins TRBV20-1 and TRBJ2-1; 7 bases map to TRBD2. The receptor was isolated from a human donor who was either an allogeneic HSCT recipient or a stem cell or donor lymphocyte infusion donor (not recorded which). It is not recorded whose cells these are; they may come from a transplant donor. The material sequenced was blood, either unsorted or a sorted T cell fraction (not recorded which). The CDR3 region is CSAPILAGIYNEQFF. The CDR3, as DNA: TGCAGTGCACCCATATTAGCGGGTATTTACAATGAGCAGTTCTTC.